This T cell receptor beta chain was sequenced during a study of cytomegalovirus exposure and HLA in healthy donors. Study conclusions and caveats: There were several of the most significant clusters that appeared linked to common viral pathogens in a later analysis.

The CDR3 runs to 19 residues. Trimming took off 1 base at V and 5 bases at J, with 26 bases between the two ends. Per germline, CDR1 SGHTA and CDR2 FQGNSA. It was with 60 Vbeta and 13 Jbeta primers that the PCR ran. Clones were read by immunoSEQ multiplex PCR, and TCRdb kept only the in-frame ones, dropping some. Among about 150,000 clones listed, 65% to 75% were seen once. Notes on this clone: Its cognate antigen is unknown.

Specimen: PBMCs. The sequence derives from a man between 18 and 29 years old in good health and CMV-seronegative. The genes are TRBV7-2 and TRBJ1-2; possibly TRBD1 for D (5 bases). The CDR3 here is CASSLGGGYSTRAGYGYTF. The CDR3 nucleotides read TGTGCCAGCAGCTTAGGGGGGGGGTACTCTACGAGGGCGGGGTATGGCTACACCTTC.